This entry concerns a single TCR beta chain. Its antigen is unidentified. This record belongs to a study of vaccination and CD4 T cells after COVID-19. About the research overall: Cells received overlapping spike peptides from SARS-CoV-2, HCoV-NL63, HCoV-OC43 and HCoV-229E as stimulation.

Oncomine TCR Beta short-read sequencing was applied to DNA from cultured CD4+ T cells. TCRdb reprocessed the PCR reads via MiXCR and lists one record per CDR3 protein. The sample has 9,500 to 15,000 distinct CDR3 sequences; approximately 50% are singletons. The treatment denotes: roughly 11-day PBMC culture with coronavirus spike peptide pools or control peptides (ViraFEST assay). ViraFEST sequenced TCRs after peptide-pool expansion of antigen-specific T cells. Germline V gives CDR1 ENHRY, CDR2 SYGVKD. This CDR3 is built from 13 residues. Trimming took off 4 bases at V and 4 bases at J, with 8 bases between the two ends.

This specimen consisted of cultured CD4+ T cells from blood, obtained after SARS-CoV-2 vaccination. J is TRBJ1-3 and V is TRBV10-3; D is ambiguous. The sequence came from a human donor with COVID-19. The CDR3 here is CAISGGIGNTIYF. The CDR3 region has the DNA TGTGCCATCAGTGGTGGAATCGGAAACACCATATATTTT.